A selection of T cell receptor beta chains follows, all from one sample in a study of T-cell reconstitution after alpha-beta-depleted transplantation in children. TCRdb reanalysed the PCR reads using MiXCR and keeps one entry per CDR3 protein. The sample contains 400,000 to 500,000 distinct CDR3 sequences, roughly a tenth of which appear only once. The material was PBMCs from the stem cell graft donor, obtained from the stem cell graft. These receptors all stem from a human donor who donated a stem cell graft to a child with acute myeloid leukemia. Both conserved end residues are part of each CDR3. The D gene is left open where the match is weak. Only some rows state a clone size, as once, few, many or a class for expanded clones.

J: TRBJ2-5; D: TRBD1; size: few; V: TRBV12-3/TRBV12-4; CDR3: CASSGTGVETQYF; DNA: TGTGCCAGCAGCGGGACAGGGGTTGAGACCCAGTACTTC
J: TRBJ2-4; D: NA; size: NA; V: TRBV5-6; CDR3: CASSLGQGGLNIQYF; DNA: TGTGCCAGCAGCTTGGGGCAGGGAGGATTAAACATTCAGTACTTC
J: TRBJ1-2; D: NA; size: few; V: TRBV7-2; CDR3: CASSLVGTGYTF; DNA: TGTGCCAGCAGCTTAGTGGGGACTGGCTACACCTTC
J: TRBJ1-2; D: NA; size: NA; V: TRBV4-2; CDR3: CASSQTGNDYGYTF; DNA: TGTGCCAGCAGCCAAACAGGGAACGACTATGGCTACACCTTC
J: TRBJ1-5; D: TRBD1; size: few; V: TRBV7-9; CDR3: CASSLPLGTGRNLRNQPQHF; DNA: TGTGCCAGCAGCCTTCCCCTTGGGACAGGGCGGAATTTGCGCAATCAGCCCCAGCATTTT
J: TRBJ2-7; D: NA; size: many; V: TRBV7-9; CDR3: CASSPDHYEQYF; DNA: TGTGCCAGCAGCCCAGACCACTACGAGCAGTACTTC
J: TRBJ2-7; D: TRBD2; size: NA; V: TRBV11-2; CDR3: CASSSGTSGRFGSYEQYF; DNA: TGTGCCAGCAGCTCCGGGACTAGCGGGAGGTTTGGATCCTACGAGCAGTACTTC
J: TRBJ2-3; D: NA; size: many; V: TRBV25-1; CDR3: CASRTVTDTQYF; DNA: TGTGCCAGTAGGACAGTCACAGATACGCAGTATTTT
J: TRBJ1-5; D: TRBD1; size: NA; V: TRBV27; CDR3: CASSKQGAGNQPQHF; DNA: TGTGCCAGCAGTAAACAGGGGGCTGGAAATCAGCCCCAGCATTTT
J: TRBJ2-6; D: NA; size: NA; V: TRBV5-5; CDR3: CASSLAPGVVSGANVLTF; DNA: TGTGCCAGCAGCTTGGCGCCAGGGGTCGTCTCTGGGGCCAACGTCCTGACTTTC
J: TRBJ1-1; D: TRBD1; size: many; V: TRBV12-3/TRBV12-4; CDR3: CASSQQGTTEAFF; DNA: TGTGCCAGCAGTCAACAGGGGACCACTGAAGCTTTCTTT
J: TRBJ2-2; D: NA; size: NA; V: TRBV6-1; CDR3: CASSKTTGTYTGELFF; DNA: TGTGCCAGCAGTAAAACTACCGGGACATACACCGGGGAGCTGTTTTTT
J: TRBJ2-5; D: NA; size: few; V: TRBV27; CDR3: CASSSYHSFQETQYF; DNA: TGTGCCAGCAGTTCCTACCACAGTTTTCAAGAGACCCAGTACTTC
J: TRBJ2-1; D: NA; size: NA; V: TRBV7-2; CDR3: CASSEDTSGSRFF; DNA: TGTGCCAGCAGCGAAGACACCAGCGGGTCCCGGTTCTTC
J: TRBJ2-1; D: NA; size: NA; V: TRBV4-3; CDR3: CASSLGGADNEQFF; DNA: TGCGCCAGCAGCCTGGGGGGGGCTGACAATGAGCAGTTCTTC
J: TRBJ2-1; D: TRBD2; size: few; V: TRBV5-1; CDR3: CASSPLRTSGVDNEQFF; DNA: TGCGCCAGCAGCCCACTAAGGACTAGCGGGGTGGACAATGAGCAGTTCTTC
J: TRBJ2-4; D: NA; size: few; V: TRBV12-3/TRBV12-4; CDR3: CASSLGRTYIQYF; DNA: TGTGCCAGCAGTTTAGGGCGGACGTACATTCAGTACTTC
J: TRBJ2-7; D: NA; size: NA; V: TRBV4-3; CDR3: CASSQDGPSAGLYEQYF; DNA: TGCGCCAGCAGCCAAGATGGCCCCTCGGCGGGCCTTTACGAGCAGTACTTC
J: TRBJ2-2; D: TRBD1; size: NA; V: TRBV7-9; CDR3: CASFETGGTGELFF; DNA: TGTGCCAGCTTCGAGACAGGGGGCACTGGGGAGCTGTTTTTT
J: TRBJ2-5; D: TRBD2; size: few; V: TRBV11-1; CDR3: CASSSITAGLPKGETQYF; DNA: TGTGCCAGCAGTTCCATCACCGCGGGACTACCAAAAGGGGAGACCCAGTACTTC
J: TRBJ2-7; D: NA; size: NA; V: TRBV5-4; CDR3: CASSFPGTPNEQYF; DNA: TGTGCCAGCAGCTTTCCGGGAACTCCTAACGAGCAGTACTTC
J: TRBJ2-7; D: TRBD2; size: NA; V: TRBV4-1; CDR3: CASSPRETYEQYF; DNA: TGCGCCAGCAGCCCGCGGGAGACCTACGAGCAGTACTTC
J: TRBJ2-7; D: NA; size: many; V: TRBV7-8; CDR3: CASSVEPRREQYF; DNA: TGTGCCAGCAGCGTAGAGCCCCGGAGAGAGCAGTACTTC
J: TRBJ2-3; D: NA; size: many; V: TRBV11-2; CDR3: CASSLGRTTDTQYF; DNA: TGTGCCAGCAGCTTAGGCAGAACCACAGATACGCAGTATTTT
J: TRBJ1-1; D: NA; size: many; V: TRBV5-1; CDR3: CASSEQGNTEAFF; DNA: TGCGCCAGCAGCGAACAGGGGAACACTGAAGCTTTCTTT
J: TRBJ1-5; D: NA; size: NA; V: TRBV27; CDR3: CASSFRPGPPVEPQHF; DNA: TGTGCCAGCAGTTTCCGCCCAGGGCCTCCGGTTGAGCCCCAGCATTTT